The clone carrying this TCR beta chain came up once. Its antigen is not known. PCR primers comprised 60 Vbeta and 13 Jbeta primers. TCRdb keeps only in-frame clones here, not all; method: immunoSEQ multiplex PCR. In the table there are roughly 180,000 clones, 70% to 90% of which are singletons. Deletions cut 9 bases from V and 9 bases from J, with 22 bases between. The germline gives CDR1 SGDLS, CDR2 YYNGEE. The CDR3 contains 14 residues. This sample stems from a study of cytomegalovirus exposure and HLA in healthy donors. Study summary: An earlier analysis found some 100 million unique TCR beta sequences from about 190 million T cells. General study results and limits: Cytomegalovirus-associated status was assigned to approximately 160 TCR beta chains. Most of the TCR beta V segments (in an earlier analysis) were productive either about 87% or about 30% of the time. An analysis that came later showed most CMV-associated TCR beta chains appearing HLA-restricted.

This sequence was found in a man aged 18-30 years in good health and CMV-seropositive. The chain couples TRBV9 to TRBJ1-5; TRBD1 is a possible D gene (6 bases). Sequenced material: PBMCs. DNA for the CDR3: TGTGCCAACTCGACAGGAATGGACTGGTGGCCCCAGCATTTT. This translates into CANSTGMDWWPQHF.